This T cell receptor (beta chain) was sequenced for a study of beta chain features in type 1 diabetes. Regarding the study as a whole: The cDNA sequencing approach could over-represent high-TCR-expressing cells. Type 1 diabetes patients had fewer VDJ junction insertions and more deletions. TCRB CDR3 length was moderately but significantly reduced in all four CD4+ subsets of Type 1 diabetes patients.

All of the isolated RNA was reverse transcribed, so expressed TCRB transcripts were sequenced. Assay: immunoSEQ multiplex PCR; the TCRdb copy retains only in-frame clones and omits some. The sample has roughly 350,000 clones, 8% to 13% seen once. The CDR3 has 18 residues. CD4+ naive, central memory, regulatory and stem cell-like memory cells were sorted via CD45RO/CCR7/CD25/CD127/CD95/CD27. This clone appeared a few times. No antigen is known for it. V is TRBV21-1 and J is TRBJ2-1; the table's D call of TRBD2 was not tested on the DNA. TRBV21-1 is a recognized pseudogene. The specimen sequenced was naive CD4+ T cells from blood. This TCR came from a woman in her 30s in good health. This chain's CDR3 is CASSKVRTSGSLFNEQFF. The DNA of the CDR3 is TGTGCCAGCAGCAAAGTTCGGACTAGCGGGAGCTTGTTCAATGAGCAGTTCTTC.